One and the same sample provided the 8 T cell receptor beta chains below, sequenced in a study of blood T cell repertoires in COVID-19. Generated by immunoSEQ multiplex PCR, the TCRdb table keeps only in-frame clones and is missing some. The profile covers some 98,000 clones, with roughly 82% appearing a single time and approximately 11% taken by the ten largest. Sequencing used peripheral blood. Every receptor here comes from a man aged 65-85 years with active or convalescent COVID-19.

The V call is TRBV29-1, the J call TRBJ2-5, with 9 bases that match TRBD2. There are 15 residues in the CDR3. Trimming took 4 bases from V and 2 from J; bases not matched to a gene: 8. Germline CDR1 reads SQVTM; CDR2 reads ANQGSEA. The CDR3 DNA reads TGCAGCGTTGGCTCTAGCGGGATTCTACAAGAGACCCAGTACTTC. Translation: CSVGSSGILQETQYF.

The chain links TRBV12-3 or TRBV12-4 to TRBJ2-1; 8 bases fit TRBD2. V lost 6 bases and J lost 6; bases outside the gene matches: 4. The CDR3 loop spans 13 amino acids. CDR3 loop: CASSGGARNEQFF. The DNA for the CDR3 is TGTGCCAGCAGCGGGGGGGCGCGCAATGAGCAGTTCTTC.

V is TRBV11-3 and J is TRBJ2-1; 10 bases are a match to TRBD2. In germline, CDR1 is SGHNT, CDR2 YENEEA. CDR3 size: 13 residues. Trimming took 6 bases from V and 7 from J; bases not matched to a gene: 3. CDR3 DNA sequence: TGTGCCAGCAGGGCTAGCGGGAGTAATGAGCAGTTCTTC. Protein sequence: CASRASGSNEQFF.

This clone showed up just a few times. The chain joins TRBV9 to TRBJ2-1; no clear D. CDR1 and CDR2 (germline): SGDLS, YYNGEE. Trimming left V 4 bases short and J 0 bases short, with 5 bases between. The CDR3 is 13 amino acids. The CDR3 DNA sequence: TGTGCCAGCAGCTTGCGCTCCTACAATGAGCAGTTCTTC. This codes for CASSLRSYNEQFF.

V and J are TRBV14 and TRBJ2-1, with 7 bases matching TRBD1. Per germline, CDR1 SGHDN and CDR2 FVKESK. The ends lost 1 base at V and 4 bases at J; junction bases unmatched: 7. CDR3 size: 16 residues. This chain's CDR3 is CASSQGPGTVYNEQFF. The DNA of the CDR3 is TGTGCCAGCAGCCAAGGCCCCGGGACAGTGTACAATGAGCAGTTCTTC.

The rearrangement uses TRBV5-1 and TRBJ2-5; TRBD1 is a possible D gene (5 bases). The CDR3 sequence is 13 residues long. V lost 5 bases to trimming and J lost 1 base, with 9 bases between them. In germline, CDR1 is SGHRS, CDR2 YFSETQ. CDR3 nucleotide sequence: TGCGCCAGCAGGTCAGGGTTCCAAGAGACCCAGTACTTC. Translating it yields CASRSGFQETQYF.

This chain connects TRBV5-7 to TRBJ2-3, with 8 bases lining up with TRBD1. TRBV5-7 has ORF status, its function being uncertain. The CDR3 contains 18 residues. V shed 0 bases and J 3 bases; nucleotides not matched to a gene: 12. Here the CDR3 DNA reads TGTGCCAGCAGCTTGGGTGGACAGGGCCGACACCAAACAGATACGCAGTATTTT. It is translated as CASSLGGQGRHQTDTQYF.

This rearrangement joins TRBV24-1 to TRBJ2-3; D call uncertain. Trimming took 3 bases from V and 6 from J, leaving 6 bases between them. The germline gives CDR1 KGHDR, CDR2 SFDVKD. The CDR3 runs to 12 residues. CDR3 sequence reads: CATSDNRDTQYF. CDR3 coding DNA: TGTGCCACCAGTGATAACCGGGATACGCAGTATTTT.